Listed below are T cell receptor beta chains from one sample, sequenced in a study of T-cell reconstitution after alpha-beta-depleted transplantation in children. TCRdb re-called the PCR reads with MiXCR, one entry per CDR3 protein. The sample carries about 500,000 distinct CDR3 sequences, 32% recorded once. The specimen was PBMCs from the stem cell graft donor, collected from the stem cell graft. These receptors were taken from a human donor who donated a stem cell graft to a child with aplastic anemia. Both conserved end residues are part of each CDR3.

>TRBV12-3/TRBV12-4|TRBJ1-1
CASSPGAILNTEAFF
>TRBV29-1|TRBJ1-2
CSVEDSQGAGYYGYTF
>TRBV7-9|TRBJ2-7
CASSYQAHSYDQYF
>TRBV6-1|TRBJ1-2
CASSPFRSGQNPSSRGYTF
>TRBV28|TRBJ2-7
CASSLTGAEQYF
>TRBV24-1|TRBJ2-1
CATSDSSLRYEQFF
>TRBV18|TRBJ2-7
CASSPSRDSWGEQYF
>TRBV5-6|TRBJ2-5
CASSGGGLAGIETQYF
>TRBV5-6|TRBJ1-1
CASSSRQDLNTEAFF
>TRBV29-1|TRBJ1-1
CSVGPGQGTEAFF
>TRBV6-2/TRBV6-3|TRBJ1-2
CASLDRYHSDGYTF
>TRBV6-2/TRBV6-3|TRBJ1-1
CASRRATEAFF
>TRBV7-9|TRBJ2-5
CASSLLGAQETQYF
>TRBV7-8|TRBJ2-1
CASSTTPSGAYNEQFF
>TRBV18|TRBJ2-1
CASSPRSLAGSNEQFF
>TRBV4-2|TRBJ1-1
CASSQDPGRPSFF
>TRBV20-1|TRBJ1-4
CSARDLTGDREKLFF
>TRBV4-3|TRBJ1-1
CASGLDRNTEAFF
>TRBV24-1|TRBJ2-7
CATSDPQGYEQYF
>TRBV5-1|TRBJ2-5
CASSSRGETQYF
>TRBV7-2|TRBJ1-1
CASGGYASYGTEAFF
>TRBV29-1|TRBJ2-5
CSVMGGVAEETQYF
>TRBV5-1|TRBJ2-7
CASSQPGQGSYEQYF
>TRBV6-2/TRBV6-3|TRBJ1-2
CASSFSTGVGGYTF
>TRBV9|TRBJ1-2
CASSLPGGSYGYTF
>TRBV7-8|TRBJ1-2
CASSLVRGDYGYTF
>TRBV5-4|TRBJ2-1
CASSERAGRGNEQFF
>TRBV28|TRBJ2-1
CASRRDRNDEQFF
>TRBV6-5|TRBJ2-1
CASSFSPPPYNEQFF
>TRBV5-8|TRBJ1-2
CASSLGAGDYGYTF
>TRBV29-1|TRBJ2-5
CSAVGTGGLETQYF
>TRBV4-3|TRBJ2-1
CASSQDRAGVSYNEQFF
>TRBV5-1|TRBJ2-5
CASSLGLGGSGEETQYF
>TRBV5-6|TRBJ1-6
CASSLGALHF
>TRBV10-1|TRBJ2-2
CASSEQGAGELFF
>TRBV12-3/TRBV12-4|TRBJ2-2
CASRLMTSGNTGELFF
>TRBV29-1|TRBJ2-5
CSVEELADGETQYF
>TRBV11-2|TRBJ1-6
CASSLRLVGTGSSYNSPLHF
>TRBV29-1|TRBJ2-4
CSVEDRRGSKNIQYF
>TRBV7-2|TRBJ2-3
CASSTPTSGRTDTQYF
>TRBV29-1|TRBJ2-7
CSALSGLGYEQYF
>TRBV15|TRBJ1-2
CATSRGPTRDSYGYTF
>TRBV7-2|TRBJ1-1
CASSLTLGGASIGGAFF
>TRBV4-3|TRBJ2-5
CASSQAGAMETQYF
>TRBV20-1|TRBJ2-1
CSAPWVAGGRNEQFF
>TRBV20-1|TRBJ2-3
CSAKTGRGTDTQYF
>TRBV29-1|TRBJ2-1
CSVPDRPEQFF
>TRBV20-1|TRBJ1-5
CSARGANFNQPQHF
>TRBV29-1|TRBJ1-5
CSVEDPPGGFNQPQHF